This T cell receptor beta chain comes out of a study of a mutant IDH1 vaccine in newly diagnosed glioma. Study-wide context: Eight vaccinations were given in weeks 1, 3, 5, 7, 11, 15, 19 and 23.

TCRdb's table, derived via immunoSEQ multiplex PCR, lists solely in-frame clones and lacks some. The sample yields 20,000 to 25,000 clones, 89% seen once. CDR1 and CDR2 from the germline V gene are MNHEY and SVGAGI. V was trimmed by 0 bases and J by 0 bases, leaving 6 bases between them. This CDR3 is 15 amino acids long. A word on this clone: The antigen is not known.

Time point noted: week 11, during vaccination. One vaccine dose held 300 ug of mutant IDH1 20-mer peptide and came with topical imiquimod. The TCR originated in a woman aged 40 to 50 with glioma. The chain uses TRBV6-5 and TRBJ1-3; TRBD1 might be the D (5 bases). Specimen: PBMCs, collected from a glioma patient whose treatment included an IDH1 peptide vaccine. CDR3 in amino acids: CASSYSRGSGNTIYF. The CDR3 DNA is TGTGCCAGCAGTTACTCGAGGGGCTCTGGAAACACCATATATTTT.